A single sample gave rise to the 10 T cell receptor beta chains below, sequenced in a study of T cell repertoires in cytomegalovirus infection. From the reads, TCRdb called clonotypes with MiXCR, one entry per CDR3 protein. The sample consists of about 98,000 distinct CDR3 sequences, about 15% of them appearing once. Source material: PBMCs. The receptors were gathered from a human donor in good health (CMV status not recorded). Some clones in this sample may be carry-over from other donors' samples.

In its sample, this clonotype was seen a few times. This rearrangement joins TRBV11-1 to TRBJ2-7, with 13 bases aligning to TRBD2. The CDR3 sequence is 15 residues long. Per the germline V gene, CDR1 is SGHAT and CDR2 is FQDESV (reference sequence). The ends lost 4 bases at V and 4 bases at J; junction bases unmatched: 4. The CDR3 sequence: CASSWTSGGTYEQYF. CDR3 nucleotide sequence: TGTGCCAGCAGCTGGACTAGCGGGGGTACATACGAGCAGTACTTC.

This clonotype occurred many times. CDR3 loop: CASSNLQGASYEQYF. The CDR3 DNA reads TGTGCCAGCAGTAACTTACAGGGCGCCTCCTACGAGCAGTACTTC. The chain employs TRBV7-2 and TRBJ2-7; D is possibly TRBD1 (6 bases). CDR1 is SGHTA and CDR2 is FQGNSA in the germline V gene. The CDR3 contains 15 residues. V gave up 6 bases and J gave up 0 bases, with 15 bases separating them.

Ten or more counts support this clonotype. V is TRBV7-2 and J is TRBJ1-1, with 7 nucleotides matching TRBD1. This CDR3 spans 15 amino acids. The germline gives CDR1 SGHTA, CDR2 FQGNSA. J lost 0 bases, V lost 5 bases, and 6 bases had no gene match. The CDR3 is CASSQRQGVNTEAFF. DNA for the CDR3: TGTGCCAGCAGCCAACGACAGGGAGTGAACACTGAAGCTTTCTTT.

The CDR3 reads CSAYGTAYGYTF. As DNA, the CDR3 is TGCAGCGCCTACGGTACGGCCTATGGCTACACCTTC. The chain carries TRBV29-1 and TRBJ1-2; D is ambiguous. V lost 7 bases, J lost 4 bases, and 13 bases lay in between. The CDR3 runs 12 residues. CDR1 and CDR2 from the germline V gene are SQVTM and ANQGSEA.

This clonotype was recorded at least ten times. The chain carries TRBV29-1 and TRBJ2-3; no firm D call. V was clipped by 7 bases and J by 6 bases, with 11 bases between them. Per the germline V gene, CDR1 is SQVTM and CDR2 is ANQGSEA. There are 11 residues in the CDR3. The CDR3: CSADPVDTQYF. CDR3 bases: TGCAGCGCCGATCCCGTGGATACGCAGTATTTT.

This clonotype was recorded many times. The chain combines TRBV12-3 or TRBV12-4 with TRBJ1-6; no reliable D call. There are 17 residues in the CDR3. V was cut by 3 bases and J by 0 bases, with 12 bases left in between. Here the CDR3 reads CASSFDLGFSYNSPLHF. The CDR3 nucleotides read TGTGCCAGCAGTTTCGACCTCGGATTCTCCTATAATTCACCCCTCCACTTT.

Concerning this clonotype: This may stem from a read error, because a much larger clone lies one nucleotide away. The conserved closing phenylalanine or tryptophan is absent in this CDR3, likely reflecting a read error. This chain links TRBV6-8 with TRBJ2-5; the match to TRBD2 covers 10 bases. The CDR3 has 15 residues. In germline, CDR1 is MNHGY, CDR2 SAAAGT. After removal of 5 bases from V and 1 base from J, the junction contained 4 bases not matched to a gene. Written as DNA, the CDR3 is TGTGCCAGCAGTGCGCTAGCGGGGGCCCAAGAGACCCAGTACTCC. It is translated as CASSALAGAQETQYS.

The chain employs TRBV7-9 and TRBJ2-1; TRBD1 matches at 9 bases. Germline loops: CDR1 SEHNR, CDR2 FQNEAQ (reference sequence). This CDR3 spans 15 amino acids. Unmatched junction bases numbered 9, after V lost 0 bases and J lost 12 bases. The CDR3 DNA is TGTGCCAGCAGCTTAGCGCAACAGGGGGCTCTTCGGCAGTTCTTC. It is translated as CASSLAQQGALRQFF.

In its sample, this clonotype was seen many times. CDR3 region: CATSREREGFLFF. CDR3 nucleotides: TGTGCCACCAGCAGAGAAAGGGAAGGGTTCTTGTTCTTC. The chain combines TRBV15 with TRBJ2-1; D is unresolved. Deletions cut 0 bases from V and 15 bases from J, with 15 bases between. This CDR3 is 13 amino acids long. CDR1 and CDR2 (germline): LNHNV, YYDKDF (reference sequence).

This clonotype was counted many times. The chain is built from TRBV2 and TRBJ2-2; D not certain. This CDR3 is built from 14 residues. Per germline, CDR1 SNHLY and CDR2 FYNNEI. Trimming removed 2 bases from V and 3 bases from J, with 7 bases in between. Here the CDR3 DNA reads TGTGCCAGCAGTGAATTCTCGGACACCGGGGAGCTGTTTTTT. Translating gives CASSEFSDTGELFF.